This T cell receptor beta chain was obtained from a study of control samples from healthy donors and cancer patients. The protocol was immunoSEQ multiplex PCR, while the TCRdb copy is restricted to in-frame clones and leaves out a portion. The sample includes around 170,000 clones, around nine tenths of them seen just once. The CDR3 has 14 residues. CDR1 is SNHLY, CDR2 FYNNEI, per germline. Trimming shortened V by 8 bases and J by 2 bases, and 13 bases separated the two germline ends. The sequence was obtained from a woman in her 30s in good health. The gene calls are TRBV2 and TRBJ1-3; weak D call: TRBD1 (5 bases). The sequenced material came from blood. As DNA, the CDR3 is TGTGCCAGCCTGTTGAGGGGTGCTGGAAACACCATATATTTT. Protein product: CASLLRGAGNTIYF.